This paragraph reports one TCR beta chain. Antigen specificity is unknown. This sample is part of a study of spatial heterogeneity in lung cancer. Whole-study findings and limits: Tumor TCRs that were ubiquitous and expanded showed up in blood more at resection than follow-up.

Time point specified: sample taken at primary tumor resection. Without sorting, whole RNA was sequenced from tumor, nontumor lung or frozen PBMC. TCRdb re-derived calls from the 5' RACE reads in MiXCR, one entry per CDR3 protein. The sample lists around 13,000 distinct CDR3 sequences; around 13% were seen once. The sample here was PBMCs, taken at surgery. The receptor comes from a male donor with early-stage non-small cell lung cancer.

CDR3 coding DNA: TGTGCCAGCAGCTTACCCCCGTATAAAGAGGGGTCCTACGAGCAGTACTTC. Its translation: CASSLPPYKEGSYEQYF. V gene TRBV7-2 combines with J gene TRBJ2-7; D possibly uses TRBD1 or TRBD2 (5 bases each). Germline V lookup: CDR1 SGHTA, CDR2 FQGNSA. V was cut by 2 bases and J by 1 base, with 18 bases left in between. The CDR3 totals 17 residues. The full variable domain, with the rest looked up from reference TRBV7-2 and TRBJ2-7, is GAGVSQSPSNKVTEKGKDVELRCDPISGHTALYWYRQSLGQGLEFLIYFQGNSAPDKSGLPSDRFSAERTGGSVSTLTIQRTQQEDSAVYLCASSLPPYKEGSYEQYFGPGTRLTVT.